Ten or more counts support the clone carrying this TCR beta chain. The sample comes from a study of T-cell reconstitution after alpha-beta-depleted transplantation in children. TCRbeta library preparation incorporated unique molecular identifiers. TCRdb redid the calling of the PCR reads with MiXCR, one entry per CDR3 protein. The repertoire holds approximately 640,000 distinct CDR3 sequences, with roughly 17% as singletons. This specimen was PBMCs from the stem cell graft donor, taken from the stem cell graft. This clonotype was sampled from a human donor who donated a stem cell graft to a child with acute myeloid leukemia.

CDR3 sequence reads: CSARLDTQYF. DNA for the CDR3: TGCAGTGCTAGGCTAGATACGCAGTATTTT. The chain is built from TRBV20-1 and TRBJ2-3; no clear D gene. Per germline, CDR1 DFQATT and CDR2 SNEGSKA (reference sequence). V lost 3 bases and J 5 bases, leaving 3 bases between the germline ends. The CDR3 sequence is 10 residues long.